The 6 T cell receptor beta chains in this list originate from one sample, sequenced in a study of T cell clonotyping in hematopoietic cell transplantation. Indicated time point: recipient sample about 28 days before transplant, after cytoreduction. Clones were read by immunoSEQ multiplex PCR, and TCRdb kept only the in-frame ones, dropping some. The sample shows 4,500 to 6,500 clones, roughly 81% of them seen only once. Source: peripheral blood mononuclear cells, taken before stem cell transplant. All receptors derive from a man aged 55-75 years with acute myeloid leukemia. Some clones in this sample may be carry-over from other donors' samples.

The genes are TRBV10-1 and TRBJ1-5, with TRBD1 matching over 7 bases. The CDR3 has 18 residues. Germline assignment: CDR1 WNHNN and CDR2 SYGVQD (reference sequence). With 2 bases clipped from V and 4 bases from J, the junction kept 14 bases outside the gene matches. The CDR3 nucleotides are TGCGCCAGCAGTGAGACCGGCGGACCCGACAGGGAAAATCAGCCCCAGCATTTT. Translation: CASSETGGPDRENQPQHF.

This clone is a singleton in its sample. V and J are TRBV11-3 and TRBJ1-2; D possibly corresponds to TRBD1 (5 bases). The CDR3 covers 14 residues. Germline V CDR1 and CDR2: SGHNT, YENEEA. Trimming removed 5 bases from V and 8 bases from J, with 18 bases in between. The DNA of the CDR3 is TGTGCCAGCAGCCCGACAAACGGGGGTTACGGCTACACCTTC. This codes for CASSPTNGGYGYTF.

The chain combines TRBV7-9 with TRBJ1-1; 10 nucleotides align to TRBD1. The trim removed 5 bases at V and 2 bases at J, leaving 8 bases unmatched. The CDR3 contains 16 residues. Germline CDR1 reads SEHNR; CDR2 reads FQNEAQ (reference sequence). The CDR3 nucleotides read TGTGCCAGCAGCGATAGGGAGACAGGGGGCAACACTGAAGCTTTCTTT. It is translated as CASSDRETGGNTEAFF.

This clone was seen a handful of times. J is TRBJ2-1 and V is TRBV18; no firm D call. Germline V gene lookup returns CDR1 KGHSH and CDR2 LQKENI. The V gene lost 2 bases and the J gene lost 2 bases, with 10 bases spanning the gap. The CDR3 is 15 amino acids. CDR3 sequence: CASSPMTGPYNEQFF. Here the CDR3 DNA reads TGTGCCAGCTCACCAATGACCGGACCCTACAATGAGCAGTTCTTC.

The V gene is TRBV28, the J gene TRBJ1-1, with TRBD1 as a possible D gene (5 bases). Trimming pared 8 bases from V and 1 base from J, leaving 14 bases between. The germline V gene encodes CDR1 MDHEN and CDR2 SYDVKM. The CDR3 consists of 14 residues. The CDR3 DNA is TGTGCCAGCCTTTCCGGGGCGGCGAACACTGAAGCTTTCTTT. Protein: CASLSGAANTEAFF.

The J gene is TRBJ1-1, the V gene TRBV2; D gene ambiguous. The CDR3 covers 13 residues. Per germline, CDR1 SNHLY and CDR2 FYNNEI. V lost 6 bases, J lost 3 bases, and 11 bases lay in between. The CDR3 nucleotides read TGTGCCAGCAGAGAGGACGGCTACACTGAAGCTTTCTTT. Its protein is CASREDGYTEAFF.